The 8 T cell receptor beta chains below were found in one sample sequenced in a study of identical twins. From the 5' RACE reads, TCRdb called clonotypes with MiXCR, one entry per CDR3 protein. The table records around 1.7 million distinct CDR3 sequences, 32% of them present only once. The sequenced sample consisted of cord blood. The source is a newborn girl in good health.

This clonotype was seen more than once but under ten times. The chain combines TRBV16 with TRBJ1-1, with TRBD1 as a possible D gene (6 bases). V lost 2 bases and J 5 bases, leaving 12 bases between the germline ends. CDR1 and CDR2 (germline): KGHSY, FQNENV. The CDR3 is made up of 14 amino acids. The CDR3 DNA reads TGTGCCAGCAGCCAAGGACAGTGGAGGACTGAAGCTTTCTTT. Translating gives CASSQGQWRTEAFF.

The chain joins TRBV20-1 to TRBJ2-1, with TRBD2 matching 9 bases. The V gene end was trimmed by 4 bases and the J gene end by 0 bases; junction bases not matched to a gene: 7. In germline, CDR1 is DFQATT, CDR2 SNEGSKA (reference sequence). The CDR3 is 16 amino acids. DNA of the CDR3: TGCAGTGCTACAACTAGCGGGCCTTTCTCCTACAATGAGCAGTTCTTC. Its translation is CSATTSGPFSYNEQFF.

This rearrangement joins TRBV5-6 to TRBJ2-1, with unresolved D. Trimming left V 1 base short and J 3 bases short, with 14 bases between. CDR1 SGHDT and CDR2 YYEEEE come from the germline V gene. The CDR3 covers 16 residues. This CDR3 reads CASSLTAANLYNEQFF. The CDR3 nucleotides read TGTGCCAGCAGCTTGACGGCCGCAAACCTCTACAATGAGCAGTTCTTC.

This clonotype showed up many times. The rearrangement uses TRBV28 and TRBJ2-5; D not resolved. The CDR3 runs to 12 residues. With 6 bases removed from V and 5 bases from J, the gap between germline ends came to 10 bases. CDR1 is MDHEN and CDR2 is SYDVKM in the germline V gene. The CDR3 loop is CASSRVGETQYF. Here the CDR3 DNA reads TGTGCCAGCAGCCGGGTGGGGGAGACCCAGTACTTC.

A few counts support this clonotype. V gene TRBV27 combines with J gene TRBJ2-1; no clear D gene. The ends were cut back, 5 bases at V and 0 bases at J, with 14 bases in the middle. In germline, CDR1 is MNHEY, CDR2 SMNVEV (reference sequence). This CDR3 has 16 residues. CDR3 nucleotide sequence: TGTGCCAGCAGTCCAGGACCGCTTTACTCCTACAATGAGCAGTTCTTC. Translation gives CASSPGPLYSYNEQFF.

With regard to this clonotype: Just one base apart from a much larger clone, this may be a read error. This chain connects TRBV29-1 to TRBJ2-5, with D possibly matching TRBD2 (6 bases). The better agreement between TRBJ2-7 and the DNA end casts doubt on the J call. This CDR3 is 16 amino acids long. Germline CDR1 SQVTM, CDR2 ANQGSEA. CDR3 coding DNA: TGCAGCGTCGCCATCGGGAGTCTTCGAAGGGCCTACGAGCAGTACTTC. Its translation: CSVAIGSLRRAYEQYF.

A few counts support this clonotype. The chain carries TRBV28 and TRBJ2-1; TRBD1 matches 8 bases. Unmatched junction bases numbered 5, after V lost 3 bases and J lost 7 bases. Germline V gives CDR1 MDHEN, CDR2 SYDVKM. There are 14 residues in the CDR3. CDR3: CASSFWTGWNEQFF. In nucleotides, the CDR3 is TGTGCCAGCAGTTTCTGGACAGGGTGGAATGAGCAGTTCTTC.

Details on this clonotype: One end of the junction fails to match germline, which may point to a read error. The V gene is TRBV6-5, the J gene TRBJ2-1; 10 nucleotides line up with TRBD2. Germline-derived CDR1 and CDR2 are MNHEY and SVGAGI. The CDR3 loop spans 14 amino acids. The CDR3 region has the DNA TGTGCCAGCAGTTACAGCGGGAGGGAGGGTGAGCACTTCTTC. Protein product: CASSYSGREGEHFF.